A single TCR beta chain is shown here with its context. Regions amplified from RNA transcripts were the TCR beta CDR3 regions. First-round RT-PCR targeting the TCR CDR3 was performed with the HTBI primer set. TCRdb used MiXCR to reprocess the multiplex PCR reads, holding one entry per CDR3 protein. Of approximately 700,000 distinct CDR3 sequences in the sample, 45% were seen once. The data were taken from a study of T cells in Graves' hyperthyroidism and ophthalmopathy. This CDR3 region has 15 residues. CDR1 is ENHRY and CDR2 is SYGVKD in the germline V gene. After removal of 10 bases from V and 0 bases from J, the junction contained 9 bases not matched to a gene.

The gene calls are TRBV10-3 and TRBJ2-7; 10 nucleotides line up with TRBD1. The sample consisted of peripheral blood or thyroid tissue (not recorded which). This TCR derives from an adult man with Graves' disease, either hyperthyroidism or ophthalmopathy (not recorded which). Here the CDR3 DNA reads TGTGCCAGCAGAAAGGACAGGGGGACCTCCTACGAGCAGTACTTC. Protein product: CASRKDRGTSYEQYF.